The 29 T cell receptor beta chains below all came from one sample that was sequenced in a study of neurological immune-mediated disorders. TCRdb processed the 5' RACE reads anew with MiXCR; each CDR3 protein has one entry. Here the sample spans about 59,000 distinct CDR3 sequences, roughly 12% being singletons. The sequenced sample consisted of PBMCs. These receptors all stem from an older woman with HTLV-1-associated myelopathy (HAM/TSP).

This clonotype occurred many times. The chain employs TRBV15 and TRBJ2-1, with a possible D match to TRBD1 (6 bases). V lost 0 bases, J lost 2 bases, and 8 bases lay in between. CDR1 is LNHNV, CDR2 YYDKDF, per germline (reference sequence). The CDR3 has 15 residues. Written as DNA, the CDR3 is TGTGCCACCAGCAGAGACAGGGGCCCCTACAATGAGCAGTTCTTC. Encoded protein: CATSRDRGPYNEQFF. The variable domain in full, completed from reference TRBV15 and TRBJ2-1, reads DAMVIQNPRYQVTQFGKPVTLSCSQTLNHNVMYWYQQKSSQAPKLLFHYYDKDFNNEADTPDNFQSRRPNTSFCFLDIRSPGLGDTAMYLCATSRDRGPYNEQFFGPGTRLTVL.

This clonotype was counted at least ten times. This chain uses TRBV6-1 with TRBJ2-3; unclear D gene. V lost 5 bases and J 1 base, leaving 16 bases between the germline ends. Germline V gene lookup returns CDR1 MNHNS and CDR2 SASEGT. This CDR3 has 16 residues. CDR3 nucleotide sequence: TGTGCCAGCAGTCCCCTGCGAACGTATGGCACAGATACGCAGTATTTT. Translating it yields CASSPLRTYGTDTQYF.

This clonotype was observed many times. The chain recombines TRBV29-1 with TRBJ1-1; maybe TRBD1 (6 bases). There are 13 residues in the CDR3. In germline, CDR1 is SQVTM, CDR2 ANQGSEA. Between the trimmed V and J ends, which lost 4 bases and 6 bases, there was a span of 15 bases. CDR3 bases: TGCAGCGTTGGGGGACAAAATGGAGCTGAAGCTTTCTTT. Encoded protein: CSVGGQNGAEAFF.

This clonotype was detected many times. One end of the junction varies from germline; a read error may be responsible. The chain links TRBV7-9 to TRBJ2-7; 7 bases fit TRBD2. The CDR3 is 15 residues long. The V gene's germline CDR1 is SEHNR and CDR2 FQNEAQ (reference sequence). CDR3 nucleotides: TGTGCCAGCAGCCTGACCGGGACTACCTCCGACGAGCAGTACTTC. This sequence encodes CASSLTGTTSDEQYF.

This clonotype was counted many times. The rearrangement joins TRBV12-3 or TRBV12-4 to TRBJ1-2; 8 nucleotides line up with TRBD1. Trimming at V came to 3 bases and at J to 14 bases, leaving 2 bases not matched to a gene. CDR3 length: 10 residues. Here the CDR3 DNA reads TGTGCCAGCAGTTTTGACAGGGGAACCTTC. Translation gives CASSFDRGTF.

This clonotype was recorded many times. The V and J genes are TRBV7-2 and TRBJ2-1; the match to TRBD1 covers 7 bases. V was clipped by 2 bases and J by 7 bases; unmatched bases: 8. CDR3 size: 15 residues. Germline V gene lookup returns CDR1 SGHTA and CDR2 FQGNSA. The CDR3 region is CASSLMGRGFNEQFF. In nucleotides, the CDR3 is TGTGCCAGCAGCTTAATGGGCAGGGGGTTTAATGAGCAGTTCTTC.

V is TRBV21-1 and J is TRBJ2-5; the D segment call TRBD2 is taken from the table without a DNA check. TRBV21-1 is a pseudogene segment. The length of the CDR3 is 18 residues. In DNA, the CDR3 is TGTGCCAGCAGCACCCGGACTAGCGCTACGTCTTCTGGCGGGACCCAGTACTTC. Residues: CASSTRTSATSSGGTQYF.

This clonotype has at least ten counts. The chain joins TRBV6-5 to TRBJ2-7; 14 bases fit TRBD2. Germline CDR1 reads MNHEY; CDR2 reads SVGAGI. The CDR3 length is 19 residues. V lost 6 bases to trimming and J lost 1 base; unmatched junction nucleotides: 14. The CDR3 nucleotides read TGTGCCAGCAGGGTGACTAGCGGGAGGGTTGGTCCAGGTTCCTACGAGCAGTACTTC. Translating it yields CASRVTSGRVGPGSYEQYF.

This clonotype was seen ten or more times. V usage is TRBV7-2 and J usage is TRBJ2-7; D perhaps matches TRBD2 (6 bases). The CDR3 has 17 amino acids. Germline V gene lookup returns CDR1 SGHTA and CDR2 FQGNSA. V was pared by 2 bases and J by 3 bases, with 20 bases between. CDR3 sequence reads: CASSLRDPRRESYEQYF. The CDR3 nucleotides read TGTGCCAGCAGCTTAAGGGACCCCCGGCGGGAAAGCTACGAGCAGTACTTC.

This clonotype was observed at least ten times. The rearrangement links TRBV4-1 to TRBJ2-1; D might be TRBD1 (6 bases). Germline-derived CDR1 and CDR2 are MGHRA and YSYEKL. This CDR3 is built from 16 residues. Trimming took off 0 bases at V and 3 bases at J, with 12 bases between the two ends. CDR3 residues: CASSQEGRGHYNEQFF. In DNA, the CDR3 is TGCGCCAGCAGCCAAGAGGGCAGGGGCCACTACAATGAGCAGTTCTTC.

In this sample, this clonotype turned up many times. The rearrangement uses TRBV20-1 and TRBJ2-1; 9 nucleotides match TRBD1. Per the germline V gene, CDR1 is DFQATT and CDR2 is SNEGSKA (reference sequence). V dropped 3 bases and J dropped 4; count of bases not matched to a gene: 7. This CDR3 region has 15 residues. The CDR3: CSASLPGQGYNEQFF. CDR3 sequence (DNA): TGCAGTGCTAGTCTCCCGGGACAGGGTTACAATGAGCAGTTCTTC.

This clonotype was seen ten or more times. The V gene is TRBV20-1, the J gene TRBJ2-1; TRBD2 agrees at 14 bases. Germline V gives CDR1 DFQATT, CDR2 SNEGSKA (reference sequence). CDR3 length: 15 amino acids. Trimming cost V 6 bases and J 5 bases; bases outside gene matches: 6. The CDR3 bases are TGCAGTGCAGGAACGGGACTAGCGGGAGACAATGAGCAGTTCTTC. Encoded protein: CSAGTGLAGDNEQFF.

This clonotype was seen repeatedly, ten times or more. The chain links TRBV27 to TRBJ2-3, with D hard to call. There are 13 residues in the CDR3. The V end lost 1 base, the J end lost 4 bases, and 6 bases lay between the germline ends. From germline, CDR1 is MNHEY and CDR2 SMNVEV (reference sequence). The CDR3, as DNA: TGTGCCAGCAGTTTATACCCGGCAGATACGCAGTATTTT. Its translation is CASSLYPADTQYF.

This clonotype was recorded many times. The genes are TRBV5-1 and TRBJ1-1; D may be TRBD1 (6 bases). In germline, CDR1 is SGHRS, CDR2 YFSETQ. The CDR3 runs 15 residues. V was shortened by 3 bases and J by 0 bases, with 12 bases between the two germline ends. The DNA for the CDR3 is TGCGCCAGCAGCTACCGACAGGAAATGAACACTGAAGCTTTCTTT. Its protein is CASSYRQEMNTEAFF.

This clonotype was seen at least ten times. J is TRBJ2-1 and V is TRBV2; D not certain. The germline gives CDR1 SNHLY, CDR2 FYNNEI. This CDR3 region has 12 residues. V lost 3 bases to trimming and J lost 6 bases, with 6 bases between them. DNA for the CDR3: TGTGCCAGCAGTGATTGGGGCAATGAGCAGTTCTTC. This sequence encodes CASSDWGNEQFF.

Ten or more counts support this clonotype. The chain recombines TRBV5-1 with TRBJ2-7, with D perhaps matching TRBD2 (5 bases). The CDR3 is 13 residues long. V lost 4 bases to trimming and J lost 5 bases, with 13 bases between them. The germline CDR1 and CDR2 sequences are SGHRS and YFSETQ. The DNA for the CDR3 is TGCGCCAGCAGCCCCCCAAACGGGGACGAGCAGTACTTC. Translation gives CASSPPNGDEQYF.

This clonotype has ten or more counts. The chain is built from TRBV20-1 and TRBJ1-6, with D unresolved. CDR1 is DFQATT and CDR2 is SNEGSKA in the germline V gene (reference sequence). V lost 2 bases and J lost 8, with 16 bases in between. The CDR3 sequence is 15 residues long. For the CDR3, the DNA is TGCAGTGCTAGAACCCGAGTGGGTTGGGATTCACCCCTCCACTTT. Its protein product is CSARTRVGWDSPLHF.

This clonotype was detected many times. The V and J genes are TRBV29-1 and TRBJ2-1, with D possibly TRBD2 on 7 matching bases. Trimming left V 3 bases short and J 9 bases short, with 27 bases between. The CDR3 has 17 residues. Per germline, CDR1 SQVTM and CDR2 ANQGSEA. CDR3 DNA sequence: TGCAGCGTTGAGGTCCGGGGGCGGGAGTCCGGTGTGGGTGAGCAGTTCTTC. Amino acids: CSVEVRGRESGVGEQFF.

As regards this clonotype: This could be a read error, since a much larger clone is one nucleotide away. This sequence joins TRBV14 and TRBJ2-5; tentatively, D is TRBD2 (6 bases). The CDR3 covers 13 residues. Germline assignment: CDR1 SGHDN and CDR2 FVKESK. The CDR3 nucleotides read TGTGTCAGCACCCGGGACTTACTAGGGACCCAGTACTTC. Residues: CVSTRDLLGTQYF.

V is TRBV7-6 and J is TRBJ2-2; D not resolved. Trimming left V 5 bases short and J 1 base short, with 11 bases between. The CDR3 covers 15 residues. The germline CDR1 and CDR2 sequences are SGHVS and FNYEAQ. As DNA, the CDR3 is TGTGCCAGCAGCCCAGTAAGGGAGAACACCGGGGAGCTGTTTTTT. This sequence encodes CASSPVRENTGELFF.

This clonotype was seen ten or more times. This CDR3 is CASSLGTSGEKLFF. The DNA for the CDR3 is TGTGCCAGCAGTTTAGGGACGTCGGGGGAAAAACTGTTTTTT. This sequence joins TRBV12-3 or TRBV12-4 and TRBJ1-4; D is uncertain. Trimming took 1 base from V and 8 from J, leaving 11 bases between them. The CDR3 sequence is 14 residues long.

This clonotype was picked up many times. The V and J genes are TRBV9 and TRBJ2-3; D is unclear. Trimming left V 5 bases short and J 6 bases short, with 10 bases between. The CDR3 is made up of 12 amino acids. The germline V gene has CDR1 SGDLS and CDR2 YYNGEE. CDR3 sequence reads: CASSSTPDTQYF. The DNA for the CDR3 is TGTGCCAGCAGTTCTACCCCGGATACGCAGTATTTT.

This clonotype was counted between two and nine times. The chain recombines TRBV5-1 with TRBJ2-1; D not resolved. V lost 0 bases to trimming and J lost 5 bases, with 12 bases between them. There are 15 residues in the CDR3. Per germline, CDR1 SGHRS and CDR2 YFSETQ. CDR3 residues: CASSLGSSPNNEQFF. The DNA of the CDR3 is TGCGCCAGCAGCTTGGGTAGTTCCCCAAACAATGAGCAGTTCTTC.

At least ten counts were recorded for this clonotype. The V and J genes are TRBV25-1 and TRBJ1-1; 8 nucleotides line up with TRBD1. Trimming cost V 3 bases and J 7 bases; bases outside gene matches: 4. The CDR3 spans 13 residues. Looked up from germline, CDR1 is MGHDK and CDR2 is SYGVNS. The CDR3 region has the DNA TGTGCCAGCAGTGACAGGGGGCTGGGTGAAGCTTTCTTT. This translates into CASSDRGLGEAFF.

The J gene is TRBJ2-1, the V gene TRBV28, with a tentative D call TRBD2 (5 bases). CDR1 and CDR2 (germline): MDHEN, SYDVKM. CDR3 size: 15 residues. Trimming shortened V by 1 base and J by 8 bases, and 15 bases separated the two germline ends. The CDR3 loop is CASSLYSVRTDEQFF. CDR3 sequence (DNA): TGTGCCAGCAGTTTATATAGCGTGAGGACCGATGAGCAGTTCTTC. The whole variable domain, remainder taken from reference TRBV28 and TRBJ2-1, is DVKVTQSSRYLVKRTGEKVFLECVQDMDHENMFWYRQDPGLGLRLIYFSYDVKMKEKGDIPEGYSVSREKKERFSLILESASTNQTSMYLCASSLYSVRTDEQFFGPGTRLTVL.

The table lists this clonotype with many counts. The chain uses TRBV4-1 and TRBJ1-5, with D hard to call. V lost 0 bases and J lost 4, with 10 bases in between. From germline, CDR1 is MGHRA and CDR2 YSYEKL. This CDR3 comprises 15 residues. CDR3 sequence: CASSQDVTGNQPQHF. In DNA form, the CDR3 reads TGCGCCAGCAGCCAAGATGTTACGGGGAATCAGCCCCAGCATTTT.

This clonotype was observed many times. This rearrangement joins TRBV5-1 to TRBJ2-5, with 12 bases lining up with TRBD1. The CDR3 is 15 amino acids. Germline V gene sequence: CDR1 SGHRS, CDR2 YFSETQ. J lost 5 bases, V lost 5 bases, and 7 bases had no gene match. CDR3 sequence (DNA): TGCGCCAGCAGTTCCGGGACAGGGGGCGCGGAGACCCAGTACTTC. Translated, it gives CASSSGTGGAETQYF.

This clonotype was recorded a few times. V and J are TRBV7-8 and TRBJ2-1; 9 nucleotides match TRBD2. This CDR3 contains 15 residues. CDR1 is SGHVS, CDR2 FQNEAQ, per germline. The ends lost 1 base at V and 8 bases at J; junction bases unmatched: 6. In nucleotides, the CDR3 is TGTGCCAGCAGCTTAGAATGGACTAGCGACGATGAGCAGTTCTTC. As protein: CASSLEWTSDDEQFF.

On this clonotype itself: A clone one base away is much larger, so this may be a read error. The CDR3 here is CASITGQGNTEAFF. CDR3 in DNA: TGCGCCAGCATCACGGGACAGGGTAACACTGAAGCTTTCTTT. The genes are TRBV5-1 and TRBJ1-1; 9 bases fit TRBD1. The CDR3 has 14 residues. Germline lookup yields CDR1 SGHRS and CDR2 YFSETQ. The V and J ends lost 6 bases and 2 bases, in that order; junction bases with no gene match: 5. Supplemented by reference TRBV5-1 and TRBJ1-1, the full variable domain reads KAGVTQTPRYLIKTRGQQVTLSCSPISGHRSVSWYQQTPGQGLQFLFEYFSETQRNKGNFPGRFSGRQFSNSRSEMNVSTLELGDSALYLCASITGQGNTEAFFGQGTRLTVV.